Below, one TCR beta chain is given with its context. Its antigen is still unknown. Sequenced by immunoSEQ multiplex PCR; TCRdb stores in-frame clones only, minus some. The sample includes about 170,000 clones, over 75% of them seen just once. This sample was taken from a study of T cell responses to AZD1222 COVID-19 vaccine. In germline, CDR1 is SGDLS, CDR2 YYNGEE. The CDR3 contains 15 residues. V lost 4 bases, J lost 8 bases, and 6 bases stayed unmatched. Study-wide findings and caveats: Spike-specific TCR depth and breadth grew after two AZD1222 doses. Unmutated variant regions are reportedly the target of nearly half of TCRs that are spike-specific.

This sequence originates from an adult in good health. The gene calls are TRBV9 and TRBJ2-1; 13 nucleotides line up with TRBD2. The material was peripheral blood, obtained on day 0 of AZD1222 vaccination. CDR3 DNA: TGTGCCAGCAGCCTAACTAGCGGGGGGGCATATGAGCAGTTCTTC. As protein: CASSLTSGGAYEQFF.